This T cell receptor beta chain was retrieved from a study of T cells expressing NK-cell markers (dated by TCRdb to about 2020). Turning to the overall study: TCR beta-chain repertoires were profiled in sorted CD3+CD56+NKG2C+, CD3+CD56+NKG2C- and CD3+CD56-NKG2C+ T-cell subsets from several donors. Most of the eight sequenced donors were HCMV-seropositive and one was HCMV-seronegative. All eight donors whose samples were sequenced were randomly selected healthy volunteers, three of them men and five women. Sequencing of the libraries produced 2 x 150 bp reads on Illumina HiSeq 2000/2500, MiSeq or NextSeq. Broader findings and caveats from the paper: In several donors, the dominant CD3+CD56+NKG2C+ clonotypes were among the top 10 CD8+ clonotypes and accounted for roughly 1.0-8% of CD8+ T cells. Whether the expanded NKG2C-expressing T cell clones were specific for HCMV antigens was left unclear. Those dominant clonotypes were again the most abundant among CD3+CD56-NKG2C+ cells in a handful of donors, at about 28.3-65%.

TCRdb records Illumina HiSeq 2000 as the sequencer. The TCR beta cDNA libraries were made using 5'RACE template switching, a step that added both a universal primer site and unique molecular identifiers. cDNA synthesis was primed from the TCR beta constant segment, followed by two successive PCR amplification steps. Per the source publication's procedure: Reads were demultiplexed and grouped by UMI with MIGEC, and clonotypes were assembled and quantified with MiTCR. To exclude erroneous sequences, any TCR cDNA sequence not supported by at least two reads was discarded. Downstream repertoire analysis used the tcR package, and clonotypes were matched across fractions by CDR3 nucleotide sequence plus V segment. VDJmatch was used to annotate antigen specificity against VDJdb, with one amino acid substitution in CDR3 allowed. TCRdb reprocessed the reads; each CDR3 protein sequence makes one entry, and DNA is unavailable. The V and J calls and clone size are TCRdb's, not the authors'. The table for this sample records 250,000 to 300,000 distinct CDR3 sequences. About 4% of the sample is taken by the ten largest.

A note on this clonotype: Which antigen it targets is not known.

HCMV-specific IgG was detected in serum with a commercial ELISA kit to determine HCMV serostatus. Ficoll density gradient centrifugation was used to isolate peripheral blood mononuclear cells from blood. CDR1 and CDR2, per the germline V gene, are SGHTA and FQGNSA. The CDR3, from cysteine to phenylalanine, totals 16 residues. No DNA is recorded. Recombination linked TRBV7-2 to TRBJ2-3; the D gene TCRdb calls, TRBD1, cannot be checked with no DNA. This receptor was taken from a woman aged 18 to 75 in good health. The sequenced sample was blood T cells: a sorted CD56 or NKG2C T cell subset, CD4+ or CD8+ T cells, or bulk PBMC T cells (not recorded which). The CDR3: CASSSPGQGTITTQYF.